Presented here are 26 T cell receptor beta chains from one specimen sequenced in a study of cytomegalovirus exposure and HLA in healthy donors. PCR was performed using 60 Vbeta and 13 Jbeta primers. The data were produced by immunoSEQ multiplex PCR, yet TCRdb's version contains in-frame clones alone and is incomplete. Here the sample spans tens of thousands of clones, roughly 70% being singletons. Sequenced sample: PBMCs. Receptors originate from a woman aged 25 to 45 in good health and CMV-seronegative.

The rearrangement joins TRBV9 to TRBJ1-5; D might be TRBD1 (5 bases). CDR1 SGDLS and CDR2 YYNGEE come from the germline V gene. The ends were cut back, 0 bases at V and 7 bases at J, with 14 bases in the middle. The CDR3 has 15 amino acids. The CDR3 sequence is CASSVDVGVDQPQHF. CDR3 DNA sequence: TGTGCCAGCAGCGTAGATGTAGGGGTGGACCAGCCCCAGCATTTT.

The chain joins TRBV6-6 to TRBJ1-2; D remains ambiguous. The CDR3 covers 15 residues. CDR1 and CDR2 from the germline V gene are MNHNY and SVGAGI (reference sequence). V lost 0 bases and J lost 3, with 11 bases in between. Here the CDR3 DNA reads TGTGCCAGCAGTTACTCGCCGGGGAGGGACTATGGCTACACCTTC. Protein product: CASSYSPGRDYGYTF.

The chain uses TRBV27 and TRBJ2-2, with 13 bases fitting TRBD2. Germline trimming cut 4 bases from V and 4 bases from J; bases unmatched to any gene: 3. The CDR3 sequence is 16 residues long. The germline V gene encodes CDR1 MNHEY and CDR2 SMNVEV (reference sequence). The CDR3 DNA sequence: TGTGCCAGCAGTTCGGGACTAGCGGGGACCACCGGGGAGCTGTTTTTT. This codes for CASSSGLAGTTGELFF.

This chain uses TRBV11-3 with TRBJ2-1; TRBD1 aligns across 7 bases. This CDR3 contains 16 residues. Trimming took 0 bases from V and 9 from J; bases not matched to a gene: 11. The V gene's germline CDR1 is SGHNT and CDR2 YENEEA. DNA for the CDR3: TGTGCCAGCAGCTTAGATGGGACAGCCCCCAGGGTTGAGCAGTTCTTC. Protein sequence: CASSLDGTAPRVEQFF.

The V call is TRBV27, the J call TRBJ1-6; D is possibly TRBD1 (6 bases). From germline, CDR1 is MNHEY and CDR2 SMNVEV (reference sequence). The CDR3 contains 15 residues. Trimming removed 6 bases from V and 7 bases from J, with 16 bases in between. The CDR3 region is CASRMDSRRNSPLHF. CDR3 DNA sequence: TGTGCCAGCAGAATGGACAGTCGAAGGAATTCACCCCTCCACTTT.

The chain recombines TRBV5-1 with TRBJ1-1; 7 bases agree with TRBD1. Germline CDR1 is SGHRS and CDR2 is YFSETQ. The CDR3 is 14 amino acids. The V segment lost 4 bases and the J segment 3 bases; nucleotides outside the gene matches: 6. This CDR3 is CASSQGVGDTEAFF. CDR3 bases: TGCGCCAGCAGCCAGGGGGTTGGGGACACTGAAGCTTTCTTT.

The chain employs TRBV5-1 and TRBJ2-1; 7 bases are shared with TRBD1. This CDR3 has 15 residues. CDR1 SGHRS and CDR2 YFSETQ come from the germline V gene. V gave up 5 bases and J gave up 5 bases; unmatched junction bases: 10. CDR3 protein: CASRLQGNGHNEQFF. The CDR3 DNA reads TGCGCCAGCAGACTACAGGGGAACGGTCACAATGAGCAGTTCTTC. Looking up the rest from reference TRBV5-1 and TRBJ2-1 gives the full variable domain: KAGVTQTPRYLIKTRGQQVTLSCSPISGHRSVSWYQQTPGQGLQFLFEYFSETQRNKGNFPGRFSGRQFSNSRSEMNVSTLELGDSALYLCASRLQGNGHNEQFFGPGTRLTVL.

Only a few counts were recorded for this clone. This chain links TRBV9 with TRBJ2-1, with 7 bases matching TRBD2. The CDR3 contains 13 residues. Germline CDR1 and CDR2: SGDLS and YYNGEE. The ends lost 7 bases at V and 7 bases at J; junction bases unmatched: 8. CDR3 region: CASCRGGINEQFF. In DNA, the CDR3 is TGTGCCAGCTGCCGGGGAGGGATTAATGAGCAGTTCTTC. Full variable domain (remainder filled in from reference TRBV9 and TRBJ2-1): DSGVTQTPKHLITATGQRVTLRCSPRSGDLSVYWYQQSLDQGLQFLIQYYNGEERAKGNILERFSAQQFPDLHSELNLSSLELGDSALYFCASCRGGINEQFFGPGTRLTVL.

There are a few counts of this clone. The chain combines TRBV28 with TRBJ1-1; no clear D gene. V was pared by 1 base and J by 5 bases, with 11 bases between. Germline CDR1 and CDR2: MDHEN and SYDVKM. CDR3 length: 14 residues. CDR3 residues: CASSLSTYGTEAFF. Written as DNA, the CDR3 is TGTGCCAGCAGTTTATCCACTTACGGGACTGAAGCTTTCTTT.

This clone was counted only a few times. The V call is TRBV2, the J call TRBJ1-4, with 9 bases matching TRBD1. CDR1 and CDR2 (germline): SNHLY, FYNNEI. This CDR3 has 16 residues. V lost 0 bases, J lost 11 bases, and 10 bases stayed unmatched. This CDR3 reads CASSEATGQGSEKLFF. Written as DNA, the CDR3 is TGTGCCAGCAGTGAAGCAACAGGACAGGGGAGCGAGAAACTGTTTTTT.

This clone showed up just once. The chain links TRBV6-5 to TRBJ1-5; 8 bases fit TRBD1. The CDR3 has 15 residues. Per the germline V gene, CDR1 is MNHEY and CDR2 is SVGAGI. Trimming at V came to 6 bases and at J to 4 bases, leaving 8 bases not matched to a gene. This CDR3 is CASSLTGGRNQPQHF. CDR3 coding DNA: TGTGCCAGCAGCCTCACAGGGGGTAGGAATCAGCCCCAGCATTTT.

V gene TRBV29-1 combines with J gene TRBJ2-3; TRBD1 aligns across 8 bases. Trimming took 7 bases from V and 0 from J; bases not matched to a gene: 6. CDR1 is SQVTM, CDR2 ANQGSEA, per germline. The CDR3 is 14 residues long. The CDR3 nucleotides read TGCAGCGGGGATCAGGGGGCGAGCACAGATACGCAGTATTTT. This translates into CSGDQGASTDTQYF.

This chain uses TRBV6-4 with TRBJ2-1, with D possibly matching TRBD2 (7 bases). The V gene lost 5 bases and the J gene lost 9 bases, with 17 bases spanning the gap. The CDR3 loop spans 14 amino acids. Germline V lookup: CDR1 MRHNA, CDR2 SNTAGT. The CDR3 DNA is TGTGCCAGCAGTATTGAGGGGGGGCCCAGTGAGCAGTTCTTC. Its translation: CASSIEGGPSEQFF.

The V gene is TRBV5-1, the J gene TRBJ2-5; tentatively, D is TRBD2 (6 bases). The ends were cut back, 7 bases at V and 5 bases at J, with 21 bases in the middle. CDR1 is SGHRS, CDR2 YFSETQ, per germline. The CDR3 runs 15 residues. The CDR3 coding sequence is TGCGCCAGCTCCCCCGGGACTGCTTTCTTGGAGACCCAGTACTTC. Translated: CASSPGTAFLETQYF.

This chain joins TRBV7-9 and TRBJ2-4; TRBD2 matches at 8 bases. The germline V gene has CDR1 SEHNR and CDR2 FQNEAQ (reference sequence). The V gene end was trimmed by 5 bases and the J gene end by 8 bases; junction bases not matched to a gene: 8. This CDR3 has 14 residues. Here the CDR3 DNA reads TGTGCCAGCAGCCCGGGGGGGTTTCCGGACATTCAGTACTTC. Translating gives CASSPGGFPDIQYF.

The genes are TRBV27 and TRBJ2-5; TRBD2 matches 9 bases. The CDR3 sequence is 15 residues long. From germline, CDR1 is MNHEY and CDR2 SMNVEV (reference sequence). Unmatched junction bases numbered 5, after V lost 1 base and J lost 5 bases. As DNA, the CDR3 is TGTGCCAGCAGTTTATTGGCGGGGGGGCCGGAGACCCAGTACTTC. Encoded protein: CASSLLAGGPETQYF.

For this clone: One junction end does not reproduce the germline sequence, and a read error may be involved. The genes are TRBV25-1 and TRBJ1-6; 7 bases line up with TRBD1. Germline assignment: CDR1 MGHDK and CDR2 SYGVNS. The CDR3 extends over 14 amino acids. This chain's CDR3 is CASSEWDSRSSLHF. The DNA for the CDR3 is TGTGCCAGCAGTGAATGGGACAGCCGTTCATCCCTCCACTTT.

The rearrangement uses TRBV6-5 and TRBJ1-1, with D hard to call. Germline loops: CDR1 MNHEY, CDR2 SVGAGI. V lost 5 bases, J lost 6 bases, and 13 bases lay in between. CDR3 length: 13 amino acids. The CDR3 reads CASSELFLAEAFF. In DNA form, the CDR3 reads TGTGCCAGCAGTGAGCTTTTCTTGGCTGAAGCTTTCTTT.

Only a few counts were recorded for this clone. V usage is TRBV9 and J usage is TRBJ1-5; no reliable D call. The V end was cut by 4 bases, the J end by 4 bases, with 15 bases between. Germline-derived CDR1 and CDR2 are SGDLS and YYNGEE. The CDR3 has 15 residues. The CDR3 sequence is CASSPKGGKNQPQHF. CDR3 DNA sequence: TGTGCCAGCAGCCCGAAAGGAGGGAAAAATCAGCCCCAGCATTTT.

The chain is built from TRBV7-7 and TRBJ2-5; 8 positions agree with TRBD1. CDR1 SSHAT and CDR2 FNYEAQ come from the germline V gene (reference sequence). The CDR3 consists of 13 residues. Trimming took 3 bases from V and 5 from J; bases not matched to a gene: 2. Here the CDR3 DNA reads TGTGCCAGCAGCTTTCAGGGGGCGGAGACCCAGTACTTC. This sequence encodes CASSFQGAETQYF.

The V call is TRBV7-3, the J call TRBJ2-1; the match to TRBD2 covers 15 bases. J was trimmed by 10 bases and V by 4 bases; bases with no gene match: 2. Germline CDR1 SGHTA, CDR2 FQGTGA. CDR3 length: 14 residues. CDR3 sequence (DNA): TGTGCCAGCAGCTCAGGACTAGCGGGGGGGGAGCAGTTCTTC. It specifies CASSSGLAGGEQFF.

The rearrangement uses TRBV2 and TRBJ2-7; possible D gene TRBD2, 5 bases. The CDR3 length is 12 residues. The germline V and J ends were trimmed by 6 bases and 7 bases, with 13 bases remaining between them. Per the germline V gene, CDR1 is SNHLY and CDR2 is FYNNEI. CDR3 DNA sequence: TGTGCCAGCAGATGGATCCGAGGGGAGCAGTACTTC. Translating it yields CASRWIRGEQYF.

The table lists this clone with a count of one. The rearrangement uses TRBV6-5 and TRBJ2-5; 7 nucleotides agree with TRBD1. CDR3 length: 15 amino acids. Losses at the gene ends were 5 bases for V and 2 bases for J; bases not matched to a gene: 8. Germline assignment: CDR1 MNHEY and CDR2 SVGAGI. The CDR3 coding sequence is TGTGCCAGCAGTCCGGACAGGTTCCGGCAAGAGACCCAGTACTTC. It yields the protein CASSPDRFRQETQYF.

The table lists this clone with a count of one. The rearrangement uses TRBV5-4 and TRBJ2-5; D gene ambiguous. This CDR3 has 14 amino acids. V lost 5 bases and J 4 bases, leaving 15 bases between the germline ends. Per the germline V gene, CDR1 is SGHNT and CDR2 is YYREEE (reference sequence). The CDR3 DNA sequence: TGTGCCAGCAGTCGCGTTGAGGCCGGAGAGACCCAGTACTTC. Translating it yields CASSRVEAGETQYF.

The V call is TRBV29-1, the J call TRBJ1-1; 10 bases match TRBD1. Germline CDR1 reads SQVTM; CDR2 reads ANQGSEA. Trimming cost V 5 bases and J 0 bases; bases outside gene matches: 3. The CDR3 loop spans 14 amino acids. CDR3 residues: CSVQGTGVNTEAFF. Written as DNA, the CDR3 is TGCAGCGTTCAAGGGACAGGGGTGAACACTGAAGCTTTCTTT.

J is TRBJ2-5 and V is TRBV6-1, with TRBD2 matching over 10 bases. V lost 4 bases, J lost 5 bases, and 4 bases stayed unmatched. The CDR3 has 14 amino acids. Germline CDR1 is MNHNS and CDR2 is SASEGT. CDR3 nucleotide sequence: TGTGCCAGCAGTGTAGCGGGGGGTGGGGAGACCCAGTACTTC. Amino acids: CASSVAGGGETQYF.